The clone carrying this T cell receptor (beta chain) occurred many times. In germline, CDR1 is MGHRA, CDR2 YSYEKL. V was clipped by 0 bases and J by 4 bases, with 16 bases between them. The CDR3 runs to 17 residues. A single record per CDR3 protein comes from TCRdb applying MiXCR to the RT-PCR reads. The sample carries more than 550,000 distinct CDR3 sequences, 14% recorded once. This clonotype was obtained from a female donor in good health, serving as a healthy control. Material: memory CD4+ T cells from blood. The V and J genes are TRBV4-1 and TRBJ2-1, with D possibly TRBD1 on 6 matching bases. This CDR3 reads CASSQDPARGRYNEQFF. The CDR3 DNA follows: TGCGCCAGCAGCCAAGATCCGGCCAGGGGACGATACAATGAGCAGTTCTTC.